The rows below give T cell receptor beta chains drawn from one sample of a study. TCRdb fed the RT-PCR reads into MiXCR, producing one record per CDR3 protein. The table includes about 700,000 distinct CDR3 sequences, around 14% detected once. Sequencing was done on a sample of memory CD4+ T cells from blood. The receptors come from a female donor in good health, serving as a healthy control. Both conserved end residues are part of each CDR3. D genes are given only for firm matches. Some rows mark clone size as missing; the rest say once, few, many or name a class of expanded clone.

j_call: TRBJ2-3
d_call: TRBD2
v_call: TRBV20-1
clone_size: few
cdr3_aa: CSASAGGDTDTQYF
cdr3_nt: TGCAGTGCCTCGGCCGGGGGGGACACAGATACGCAGTATTTT

j_call: TRBJ2-1
d_call: TRBD1
v_call: TRBV7-3
clone_size: -
cdr3_aa: CASSSAGQGINNEQFF
cdr3_nt: TGTGCCAGCAGCTCCGCGGGACAGGGTATCAACAATGAGCAGTTCTTC

j_call: TRBJ2-5
d_call: -
v_call: TRBV20-1
clone_size: many
cdr3_aa: CSARLGLQETQYF
cdr3_nt: TGCAGTGCTAGATTAGGTCTCCAGGAGACCCAGTACTTC

j_call: TRBJ2-1
d_call: TRBD1
v_call: TRBV27
clone_size: -
cdr3_aa: CASRTLGQDEQFF
cdr3_nt: TGTGCCAGCAGAACTCTCGGACAGGATGAGCAGTTCTTC

j_call: TRBJ2-3
d_call: TRBD2
v_call: TRBV25-1
clone_size: -
cdr3_aa: CASSGVAGAGTDTQYF
cdr3_nt: TGTGCCAGCAGTGGGGTAGCGGGAGCGGGGACAGATACGCAGTATTTT

j_call: TRBJ2-1
d_call: -
v_call: TRBV20-1
clone_size: many
cdr3_aa: CSARVPGSGRYNEQFF
cdr3_nt: TGCAGTGCTAGAGTTCCTGGTTCCGGCAGGTACAATGAGCAGTTCTTC

j_call: TRBJ2-7
d_call: -
v_call: TRBV20-1
clone_size: many
cdr3_aa: CSAPSGDFSYEQYF
cdr3_nt: TGCAGTGCCCCCAGCGGCGATTTCTCCTACGAGCAGTACTTC

j_call: TRBJ1-3
d_call: TRBD1
v_call: TRBV14
clone_size: -
cdr3_aa: CASNLGQGSGNTIYF
cdr3_nt: TGTGCCAGCAACCTGGGACAGGGGTCTGGAAACACCATATATTTT

j_call: TRBJ1-2
d_call: -
v_call: TRBV29-1
clone_size: many
cdr3_aa: CSVGQMRDGYTF
cdr3_nt: TGCAGCGTTGGCCAAATGCGGGATGGCTACACCTTC

j_call: TRBJ1-5
d_call: -
v_call: TRBV7-2
clone_size: few
cdr3_aa: CASSSVNTLGPQHF
cdr3_nt: TGTGCCAGCAGCTCCGTAAATACCTTGGGGCCCCAGCATTTT

j_call: TRBJ2-1
d_call: -
v_call: TRBV10-2
clone_size: -
cdr3_aa: CASSSPSTQLGFF
cdr3_nt: TGCGCCAGCAGTTCCCCCTCGACTCAACTGGGGTTCTTC

j_call: TRBJ1-3
d_call: -
v_call: TRBV27
clone_size: -
cdr3_aa: CASSKAQGPSSGNTIYF
cdr3_nt: TGTGCCAGCAGCAAAGCTCAGGGGCCAAGCTCTGGAAACACCATATATTTT

j_call: TRBJ1-5
d_call: -
v_call: TRBV12-3/TRBV12-4
clone_size: -
cdr3_aa: CASSLDAYQPQHF
cdr3_nt: TGTGCCAGCAGTTTAGACGCGTATCAGCCCCAGCATTTT

j_call: TRBJ1-5
d_call: -
v_call: TRBV5-6
clone_size: -
cdr3_aa: CASSLAGQLEPQHF
cdr3_nt: TGTGCCAGCAGCTTGGCCGGACAATTGGAGCCCCAGCATTTT

j_call: TRBJ1-4
d_call: -
v_call: TRBV7-6
clone_size: -
cdr3_aa: CASSANSATNEKLFF
cdr3_nt: TGTGCCAGCAGCGCAAACAGCGCAACTAATGAAAAACTGTTTTTT

j_call: TRBJ2-3
d_call: -
v_call: TRBV5-5
clone_size: few
cdr3_aa: CASSLGGLITDTQYF
cdr3_nt: TGTGCCAGCAGCTTAGGAGGGCTAATAACAGATACGCAGTATTTT

j_call: TRBJ2-7
d_call: -
v_call: TRBV27
clone_size: few
cdr3_aa: CASRLRTDDTFHYEQYF
cdr3_nt: TGTGCCAGCAGACTGAGGACGGACGACACTTTTCACTACGAGCAGTACTTC

j_call: TRBJ2-1
d_call: -
v_call: TRBV9
clone_size: few
cdr3_aa: CASSGDHISYNEQFF
cdr3_nt: TGTGCCAGCAGCGGGGACCATATCTCCTACAATGAGCAGTTCTTC

j_call: TRBJ1-4
d_call: -
v_call: TRBV7-8
clone_size: few
cdr3_aa: CASSLYQGSTNEKLFF
cdr3_nt: TGTGCCAGCAGCCTATATCAAGGGTCAACTAATGAAAAACTGTTTTTT

j_call: TRBJ2-7
d_call: TRBD2
v_call: TRBV3-1
clone_size: -
cdr3_aa: CASSPRTSGSYEQYF
cdr3_nt: TGTGCCAGCAGTCCGAGGACTAGCGGCTCCTACGAGCAGTACTTC

j_call: TRBJ2-3
d_call: TRBD1
v_call: TRBV7-2
clone_size: -
cdr3_aa: CASSLGTGVGGTDTQYF
cdr3_nt: TGTGCCAGCAGCTTAGGGACAGGGGTTGGGGGCACAGATACGCAGTATTTT

j_call: TRBJ2-5
d_call: -
v_call: TRBV15
clone_size: many
cdr3_aa: CATSRDQETQYF
cdr3_nt: TGTGCCACCAGCAGAGACCAAGAGACCCAGTACTTC

j_call: TRBJ2-1
d_call: -
v_call: TRBV7-2
clone_size: many
cdr3_aa: CASSNYNEQFF
cdr3_nt: TGTGCCAGCAGCAACTACAATGAGCAGTTCTTC

j_call: TRBJ1-1
d_call: -
v_call: TRBV20-1
clone_size: -
cdr3_aa: CSARVVENTEAFF
cdr3_nt: TGCAGTGCTAGAGTTGTGGAGAACACTGAAGCTTTCTTT

j_call: TRBJ2-4
d_call: TRBD1
v_call: TRBV5-7
clone_size: few
cdr3_aa: CASSLHCRQGDVRKNIQYF
cdr3_nt: TGTGCCAGCAGCTTGCATTGTAGACAGGGAGATGTTAGGAAAAACATTCAGTACTTC

j_call: TRBJ2-3
d_call: TRBD2
v_call: TRBV12-3/TRBV12-4
clone_size: -
cdr3_aa: CASSLTSGYRDTQYF
cdr3_nt: TGTGCCAGCAGTTTGACTAGCGGGTATAGAGATACGCAGTATTTT

j_call: TRBJ2-2
d_call: TRBD1
v_call: TRBV7-2
clone_size: few
cdr3_aa: CASSFQGAGIGELFF
cdr3_nt: TGTGCCAGCAGCTTTCAGGGGGCTGGTATCGGGGAGCTGTTTTTT

j_call: TRBJ2-1
d_call: -
v_call: TRBV5-6
clone_size: few
cdr3_aa: CASSRRVAWGNEQFF
cdr3_nt: TGTGCCAGCAGCCGTCGGGTAGCGTGGGGCAATGAGCAGTTCTTC

j_call: TRBJ2-2
d_call: -
v_call: TRBV5-1
clone_size: many
cdr3_aa: CASSTTDPAITGELFF
cdr3_nt: TGCGCCAGCAGCACGACAGATCCCGCTATCACCGGGGAGCTGTTTTTT

j_call: TRBJ1-5
d_call: -
v_call: TRBV18
clone_size: -
cdr3_aa: CASSPEMGTQPQHF
cdr3_nt: TGTGCCAGCTCACCAGAAATGGGGACTCAGCCCCAGCATTTT

j_call: TRBJ1-6
d_call: -
v_call: TRBV9
clone_size: -
cdr3_aa: CASAGVDSPLHF
cdr3_nt: TGTGCCTCCGCAGGGGTAGATTCACCCCTCCACTTT

j_call: TRBJ2-3
d_call: TRBD1
v_call: TRBV11-2
clone_size: few
cdr3_aa: CASSRGRVEAQYF
cdr3_nt: TGTGCCAGCAGCAGGGGGCGGGTGGAGGCGCAGTATTTT

j_call: TRBJ2-1
d_call: -
v_call: TRBV5-4
clone_size: -
cdr3_aa: CASSLYRSTDSYNEQFF
cdr3_nt: TGTGCCAGCAGCTTGTATCGAAGTACCGACTCCTACAATGAGCAGTTCTTC

j_call: TRBJ2-7
d_call: TRBD1
v_call: TRBV7-6
clone_size: -
cdr3_aa: CASSVGQGASYEQYF
cdr3_nt: TGTGCCAGCAGCGTGGGACAGGGGGCCTCCTACGAGCAGTACTTC

j_call: TRBJ2-2
d_call: -
v_call: TRBV6-5
clone_size: many
cdr3_aa: CASSYSMRLVTGELFF
cdr3_nt: TGTGCCAGCAGTTACTCAATGCGGCTGGTGACCGGGGAGCTGTTTTTT

j_call: TRBJ1-2
d_call: -
v_call: TRBV5-6
clone_size: few
cdr3_aa: CASSLDLRAGGGYTF
cdr3_nt: TGTGCCAGCAGCTTGGACCTAAGGGCAGGCGGTGGCTACACCTTC

j_call: TRBJ2-2
d_call: TRBD1
v_call: TRBV7-6
clone_size: few
cdr3_aa: CASSAGQGFAGELFF
cdr3_nt: TGTGCCAGCAGCGCGGGACAGGGTTTTGCCGGGGAGCTGTTTTTT

j_call: TRBJ2-7
d_call: TRBD1
v_call: TRBV28
clone_size: -
cdr3_aa: CACSSLGTGDIYEQYF
cdr3_nt: TGTGCCTGCAGTTCCCTGGGGACAGGGGACATCTACGAGCAGTACTTC

j_call: TRBJ1-1
d_call: TRBD1
v_call: TRBV27
clone_size: -
cdr3_aa: CASSFQGALLGTEAFF
cdr3_nt: TGTGCCAGCAGTTTCCAGGGGGCATTGCTTGGAACTGAAGCTTTCTTT

j_call: TRBJ2-3
d_call: TRBD2
v_call: TRBV27
clone_size: -
cdr3_aa: CASSAGLAGGSTDTQYF
cdr3_nt: TGTGCCAGCAGTGCCGGACTAGCGGGAGGGAGCACAGATACGCAGTATTTT

j_call: TRBJ1-1
d_call: -
v_call: TRBV20-1
clone_size: many
cdr3_aa: CSARAWGRDAFF
cdr3_nt: TGCAGTGCTAGAGCATGGGGCAGGGATGCTTTCTTT

j_call: TRBJ2-3
d_call: TRBD2
v_call: TRBV7-7
clone_size: -
cdr3_aa: CASSPGAGVDTQYF
cdr3_nt: TGTGCCAGCAGCCCTGGGGCGGGGGTTGATACGCAGTATTTT

j_call: TRBJ2-5
d_call: TRBD2
v_call: TRBV7-2
clone_size: -
cdr3_aa: CASSEPGLAGGPGVETQYF
cdr3_nt: TGTGCCAGCAGCGAACCGGGACTAGCGGGGGGGCCGGGAGTAGAGACCCAGTACTTC

j_call: TRBJ1-2
d_call: -
v_call: TRBV19
clone_size: -
cdr3_aa: CARPGLSDHGYTF
cdr3_nt: TGTGCCAGGCCGGGACTCTCAGACCATGGCTACACCTTC

j_call: TRBJ2-7
d_call: TRBD1
v_call: TRBV15
clone_size: few
cdr3_aa: CATSYSSGTGDYEQYF
cdr3_nt: TGTGCCACCAGCTACTCCTCCGGGACAGGGGACTACGAGCAGTACTTC

j_call: TRBJ2-7
d_call: -
v_call: TRBV6-2/TRBV6-3
clone_size: -
cdr3_aa: CASRNSGLRYEQYF
cdr3_nt: TGTGCCAGCAGAAATTCAGGGTTACGTTACGAGCAGTACTTC

j_call: TRBJ1-3
d_call: -
v_call: TRBV7-9
clone_size: -
cdr3_aa: CASSQVGNTIYF
cdr3_nt: TGTGCCAGCAGCCAGGTGGGGAACACCATATATTTT

j_call: TRBJ2-7
d_call: -
v_call: TRBV27
clone_size: -
cdr3_aa: CASSPSRTSPSYEQYF
cdr3_nt: TGTGCCAGCAGCCCGAGCCGGACGTCCCCGAGCTACGAGCAGTACTTC